These 4 T cell receptor beta chains were all obtained from the same sample, sequenced in a study of cytomegalovirus exposure and HLA in healthy donors. Primers for the PCR totalled 60 Vbeta and 13 Jbeta. Some clones are missing from TCRdb's copy, which holds only in-frame ones; the method was immunoSEQ multiplex PCR. The data hold about 130,000 clones, with about 10% observed a single time. The sequencing input was PBMCs. These receptors were taken from a woman under 30 in good health and CMV-seropositive.

This rearrangement joins TRBV30 to TRBJ1-1; no reliable D call. The CDR3 sequence is 12 residues long. Germline V gene sequence: CDR1 GTSNPN, CDR2 SVGIG (reference sequence). V lost 2 bases, J lost 2 bases, and 6 bases lay in between. CDR3 bases: TGTGCCTGGAGTACAGATAACACTGAAGCTTTCTTT. Its translation: CAWSTDNTEAFF.

This clone has just a few counts. This sequence joins TRBV5-1 and TRBJ2-5; 7 positions match TRBD2. This CDR3 is 14 amino acids long. Unmatched junction bases numbered 4, after V lost 1 base and J lost 4 bases. CDR1 SGHRS and CDR2 YFSETQ come from the germline V gene. The CDR3: CASSLFAGAETQYF. CDR3 coding DNA: TGCGCCAGCAGCTTGTTTGCGGGAGCAGAGACCCAGTACTTC.

This clone was recorded a few times. The chain uses TRBV7-6 and TRBJ2-6, with D perhaps matching TRBD1 (5 bases). CDR3 length: 18 residues. Germline loops: CDR1 SGHVS, CDR2 FNYEAQ. The V gene lost 5 bases and the J gene lost 3 bases, with 20 bases spanning the gap. CDR3 protein: CASSQASLGDSGANVLTF. CDR3 coding DNA: TGTGCCAGCAGCCAAGCTTCTCTAGGGGATAGTGGGGCCAACGTCCTGACTTTC.

This clone showed up just a few times. The V and J genes are TRBV5-6 and TRBJ2-7, with 7 bases that match TRBD2. The V gene end was trimmed by 0 bases and the J gene end by 0 bases; junction bases not matched to a gene: 3. Germline CDR1 SGHDT, CDR2 YYEEEE. The CDR3 covers 15 residues. In nucleotides, the CDR3 is TGTGCCAGCAGCTTGGAGGGCGGGAGCTCCTACGAGCAGTACTTC. Protein sequence: CASSLEGGSSYEQYF.